Described below is a single T cell receptor (beta chain) sequence and its context. Its target antigen remains unknown. No clone much larger than this one lies a single base away; base qualities are absent. The time point label for this specimen denotes: less than 30 months on ibrutinib. For TCR beta library preparation, about 2.1 micrograms of genomic DNA were extracted from the cryopreserved PBMCs. High-throughput TCR beta sequencing was performed on longitudinal blood samples from CLL patients receiving ibrutinib monotherapy. Patients were enrolled in a phase 2 open-label single-center ibrutinib monotherapy trial. In the germline V gene (reference sequence), CDR1 corresponds to LNHDA and CDR2 to SQIVND. The CDR3 starts with the cysteine, ends with the phenylalanine, and has 14 residues. The kept DNA is CDR3 alone, 42 bases in frame from the first base. Compared with germline, V lacks 6 bases and J lacks 0 bases; bases without a gene match: 2.

Each clonotype received, on average, about 10x coverage in deep resolution sequencing performed on a MiSeq, where the target depth lay between 1 in 1 million and 1 in 200,000 T cells. TCR beta libraries were generated with the immunoSEQ hsTCRB Kit. Per the source publication's procedure: The data were analyzed with ImmunoSEQ Analyzer and ImmunoSEQ Data Assistant, and V, D and J gene assignments followed IMGT definitions. Clonality was computed as one minus normalized Shannon entropy of productive rearrangement frequencies, ranging from 0 to 1. Only overrepresented clonotypes making up at least 0.05% of each patient's repertoire were included in the public clonotype analysis. Thirteen repertoires from age-matched healthy donors, obtained from immuneACCESS, served as clonality controls. Here the immuneACCESS table is served through TCRdb, limited to in-frame sequences with V and J called. Missing clones are a known gap in these copies; in checked studies unresolved V genes cover under half, and the rest lacks a known reason. V, J and clone size are taken as reported in that table, and D and trimming were inferred from the DNA itself. This sample holds fewer than 25,000 clones; about 70% were observed only once. About 29% of the sample is taken by the ten largest.

This specimen belongs to a study of cytotoxic CD8 clonotypes in ibrutinib-treated CLL (dated by TCRdb to 2020 to 2023). General notes on the study: The cohort was composed of 11 relapsed/refractory and fewer than 16 treatment-naive patients; IGHV unmutated status was identified in some 17 patients. Responses were partial in around 25 patients and complete in 2; after median 68 months follow-up, some 15 stayed in remission and some twelve progressed. The response samples were drawn at a median of approximately 11 months into treatment, with a range of about 6 to 36 months. Samples averaged 255,043 productive templates and tens of thousands of productive rearrangements. Of the approximately 94 people in the trial, around 24 had longitudinal samples available. Cryopreserved peripheral blood mononuclear cells were obtained before treatment, at response, and at either sustained remission or disease progression. All remission and progressive disease samples were collected while patients were still receiving ibrutinib. Overall results and qualifications from the work: Public clonotypes were rare and either shrank or stayed stable during treatment, and the rise in clonality at ibrutinib response reflected expansion of private clonotypes. Baseline clonality exceeded that of age-matched healthy donors and correlated strongly with circulating CD8+ T-cell counts. Lymph node repertoires were not examined, and the timing of sampling was not matched between patients in sustained remission and those whose disease progressed. Clonality rose at ibrutinib response, remained stable during sustained remission, and dropped back toward baseline at progression.

The specimen comprised PBMCs, sampled after 24 months of ibrutinib treatment. This chain is built from TRBV19 and TRBJ1-3; 7 central bases correspond to TRBD1. This clonotype originated in a human donor with chronic lymphocytic leukemia. The sequenced DNA is TGTGCCAGTAGGGGACAGCTCTCTGGAAACACCATATATTTT. This codes for CASRGQLSGNTIYF.